This T cell receptor (beta chain) was profiled in a study of T cell changes during pregnancy in multiple sclerosis. The CDR3 consists of 13 residues. V lost 4 bases, J lost 6 bases, and 2 bases stayed unmatched. Germline values: CDR1 LGHNA, CDR2 YSLEER. The assay was immunoSEQ multiplex PCR, and TCRdb's table has in-frame clones only and misses some. The data hold about 99,000 clones, with roughly nine tenths observed a single time. The sequence derives from a female donor with multiple sclerosis, enrolled in a pregnancy study. V and J are TRBV4-3 and TRBJ2-3; 9 nucleotides agree with TRBD2. This specimen was peripheral blood, taken after pregnancy. CDR3 nucleotides: TGCGCCAGCAGCCTAGCGGGGGCCGATACGCAGTATTTT. Translating it yields CASSLAGADTQYF.